This TCR beta chain comes out of a study of HIV-infected children after antiretroviral therapy interruption. Study as a whole: All children had CD4+ count above 500 and viral load below 50 copies/ml. Most children had recorded EBV and CMV exposure.

A 3' RACE protocol on RNA, with unique molecular identifiers, produced the TCR library. TCRdb reprocessed the 3' RACE reads with MiXCR, giving one entry per CDR3 protein. The sample contains about 89,000 distinct CDR3 sequences, about 7.2% of which appear only once. Treatment defined: PENTA 11 planned treatment interruption arm or continuous ART arm. Participants had taken at least three-drug ART for at least 24 weeks. Samples needed at least 5 million viable cryopreserved PBMCs. Trimming removed 5 bases at V and 4 bases at J, with 12 bases between. The germline CDR1 and CDR2 sequences are SNHLY and FYNNEI. The CDR3 is 13 residues long.

This specimen consisted of CD45RA+ CD4+ T cells from PBMCs, pooled from several time points, obtained from a donor given antiretroviral therapy, either interrupted or continuous. Specified subset: naive CD4+ CD45RA+ CD45RO- T cells. This sequence originates from a pool of human donors with HIV. V is TRBV2 and J is TRBJ2-7; tentative D call: TRBD2 (6 bases). CDR3 bases: TGTGCCAGCAGTCAAGTCCGGGAGTACGAGCAGTACTTC. This encodes CASSQVREYEQYF.